The rows below give T cell receptor beta chains drawn from one sample of a study of blood T cell repertoires in COVID-19. Clones were read by immunoSEQ multiplex PCR, and TCRdb kept only the in-frame ones, dropping some. There are around 94,000 clones in the sample; about 80% occur only once, and around 6.5% lies in the top ten. Material: peripheral blood. The receptor source for this set is a man aged 55-75 years with acute or convalescent COVID-19. Each CDR3 is given with its conserved first and last residue. The D gene is left open where the match is weak. Not all rows give a size; the values are once, few, many and, for expanded clones, a class.

V gene: TRBV30
J gene: TRBJ1-2
D gene: .
clone size: .
CDR3 protein: CAWSPQGVGGYTF
CDR3 DNA: TGTGCCTGGAGTCCACAAGGGGTGGGTGGCTACACCTTC

V gene: TRBV10-1
J gene: TRBJ1-2
D gene: TRBD1
clone size: .
CDR3 protein: CASSAAGQDRGYTF
CDR3 DNA: TGCGCCAGCAGTGCTGCGGGACAGGATCGTGGCTACACCTTC

V gene: TRBV11-2
J gene: TRBJ2-5
D gene: .
clone size: .
CDR3 protein: CASSQAASETQYF
CDR3 DNA: TGTGCCAGCTCACAGGCTGCATCAGAGACCCAGTACTTC

V gene: TRBV7-3
J gene: TRBJ1-3
D gene: .
clone size: .
CDR3 protein: CASSQSVGNTIYF
CDR3 DNA: TGTGCCAGCAGCCAAAGCGTAGGAAACACCATATATTTT

V gene: TRBV9
J gene: TRBJ2-5
D gene: .
clone size: .
CDR3 protein: CASSGRGQETQYF
CDR3 DNA: TGTGCCAGCAGCGGCCGGGGCCAAGAGACCCAGTACTTC

V gene: TRBV6-5
J gene: TRBJ1-5
D gene: .
clone size: .
CDR3 protein: CASSSGGGKQSQHF
CDR3 DNA: TGTGCCAGCAGCTCAGGCGGGGGGAAACAGTCCCAGCATTTT

V gene: TRBV5-6
J gene: TRBJ2-7
D gene: .
clone size: .
CDR3 protein: CASSYYYEQYF
CDR3 DNA: TGTGCCAGCAGCTATTACTACGAGCAGTACTTC

V gene: TRBV5-6
J gene: TRBJ2-3
D gene: .
clone size: .
CDR3 protein: CASSLAAGTDTQYF
CDR3 DNA: TGTGCCAGCAGCTTGGCCGCCGGGACAGATACGCAGTATTTT

V gene: TRBV10-3
J gene: TRBJ2-7
D gene: .
clone size: few
CDR3 protein: CAISDQDSPNEQYF
CDR3 DNA: TGTGCCATCAGTGACCAGGACAGCCCAAACGAGCAGTACTTC

V gene: TRBV5-6
J gene: TRBJ1-5
D gene: .
clone size: .
CDR3 protein: CASSFGQHFSNQPQHF
CDR3 DNA: TGTGCCAGCAGCTTTGGGCAGCATTTTAGCAATCAGCCCCAGCATTTT

V gene: TRBV4-3
J gene: TRBJ2-7
D gene: .
clone size: .
CDR3 protein: CASSQVAGPYEQYF
CDR3 DNA: TGCGCCAGCAGCCAAGTTGCAGGGCCCTACGAGCAGTACTTC